Reported below is one T cell receptor beta chain. Its specificity is not known. A read error may be the cause here, since a much bigger clone is one base away. This record comes from a study of regulatory T cells in long-lasting Graves disease. Study outcomes and limitations: TRBV28 was favored in persistent disease, as were TRBJ1-2 and TRBJ2-5. Small numbers of samples may have cut accuracy.

The CDR3 has 11 residues. The germline CDR1 and CDR2 sequences are GTSNPN and SVGIG (reference sequence). Time point: persistent/refractory GD, antithyroid drugs over 5 years with positive TRAb. RNA from PBMCs was the source of the TCR library. For TCR beta, libraries came from iRepertoire HTBI primers and Arm-PCR of CDR3 regions. TCRdb reprocessed the multiplex PCR reads with MiXCR, giving one entry per CDR3 protein. The sample shows more than 300,000 distinct CDR3 sequences, roughly a fifth of them seen only once. The TCR originated in a female donor with Graves disease. The specimen was peripheral blood mononuclear cells (PBMCs), collected when the disease was refractory, from a patient treated with antithyroid drugs. The V and J genes are TRBV30 and TRBJ2-7; D remains ambiguous. CDR3 DNA: TGTGCCTGGAGCGGAACCTACGAGCAGCACTTC. Translation gives CAWSGTYEQHF. Variable domain in full (rest from reference TRBV30 and TRBJ2-7): SQTIHQWPATLVQPVGSPLSLECTVEGTSNPNLYWYRQAAGRGLQLLFYSVGIGQISSEVPQNLSASRPQDRQFILSSKKLLLSDSGFYLCAWSGTYEQHFGPGTRLTVT.